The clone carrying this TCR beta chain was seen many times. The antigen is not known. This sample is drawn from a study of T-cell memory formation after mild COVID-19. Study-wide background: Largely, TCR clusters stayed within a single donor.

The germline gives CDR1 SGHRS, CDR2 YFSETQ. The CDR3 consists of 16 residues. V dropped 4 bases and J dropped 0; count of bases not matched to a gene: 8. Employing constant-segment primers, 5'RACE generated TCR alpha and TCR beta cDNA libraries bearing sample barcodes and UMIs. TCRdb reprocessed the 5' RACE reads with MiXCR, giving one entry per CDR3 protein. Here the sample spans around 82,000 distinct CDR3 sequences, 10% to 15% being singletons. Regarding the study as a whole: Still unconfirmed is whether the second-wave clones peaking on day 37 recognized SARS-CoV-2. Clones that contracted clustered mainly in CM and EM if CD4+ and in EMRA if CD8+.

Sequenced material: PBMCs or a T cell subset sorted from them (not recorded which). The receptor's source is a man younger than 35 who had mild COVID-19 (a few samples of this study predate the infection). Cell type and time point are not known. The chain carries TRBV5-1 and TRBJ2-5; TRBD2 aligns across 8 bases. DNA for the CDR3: TGCGCCAGCAGCCAGCGGGGGCCTGCCAACCAAGAGACCCAGTACTTC. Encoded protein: CASSQRGPANQETQYF.